One T cell receptor (beta chain) is described in this entry. This entry comes from a study of T cell changes during pregnancy in multiple sclerosis. This table comes from immunoSEQ multiplex PCR, and its TCRdb copy is limited to in-frame clones, with some not included. The sample contains tens of thousands of clones, roughly 92% of which appear only once. The germline gives CDR1 SGHRS, CDR2 YFSETQ. The CDR3 contains 17 residues. The J segment lost 2 bases and the V segment lost 0 bases, leaving 7 bases of the junction unmatched. The chain joins TRBV5-1 to TRBJ2-5; 10 bases are shared with TRBD1. The sample consisted of peripheral blood, taken in the second trimester of pregnancy. This sequence was found in a female donor with multiple sclerosis, enrolled in a pregnancy study. The CDR3 region is CASSLGDRGGTQETQYF. Here the CDR3 DNA reads TGCGCCAGCAGCTTGGGGGACAGGGGAGGTACACAAGAGACCCAGTACTTC.